The rows below give T cell receptor beta chains drawn from one sample of a study of CD8 T cells in ankylosing spondylitis. TCRdb called the 5' RACE reads again in MiXCR, with one record for every CDR3 protein. Of just under 550,000 distinct CDR3 sequences in the sample, over 9.5% were seen once. The sequenced material came from blood, either unsorted or a sorted T cell fraction (not recorded which). The receptor source for this set is a male donor with ankylosing spondylitis. CDR3s leave out the opening cysteine and the closing phenylalanine or tryptophan. Rows give clone size only sometimes, using once, few, many, or a class for an expanded clone.

v_gene	abundance	CDR3aa
TRBV5-1	few	ASSARRNRLDLGLYGYT
TRBV29-1	many	SGQSDTGELF
TRBV28	.	ASTRPYGLGTYEQY
TRBV5-6	.	ASSNFRSAFITDTQY
TRBV3-1	many	ASSLSGQGNYGYT
TRBV7-2	.	ATAWELAKNIQY
TRBV20-1	.	SAPTSRVSNEQF
TRBV10-2	.	ASSDRGFNQPQH
TRBV20-1	.	SASGLAPRSYNEQF
TRBV11-2	.	ASSFPPGLASGANVLT
TRBV7-2	.	ASSLDSGNYGHT
TRBV29-1	many	SALAGGTTDTQY
TRBV6-4	.	ASSDERAPRNTIY
TRBV5-1	many	ASSADSFYGYT
TRBV30	few	AWIWGAGTGELF
TRBV7-2	.	ASSLAAGVRGYT
TRBV5-1	.	ASSLDGQASTDTQY
TRBV24-1	.	ATSEQDSYYNEQF
TRBV15	few	ATSRDRRPTEAF
TRBV7-9	few	ASTYPGKRDYGYT
TRBV29-1	few	SVERVNRGYT
TRBV5-1	.	ASSLDQGNSPLH